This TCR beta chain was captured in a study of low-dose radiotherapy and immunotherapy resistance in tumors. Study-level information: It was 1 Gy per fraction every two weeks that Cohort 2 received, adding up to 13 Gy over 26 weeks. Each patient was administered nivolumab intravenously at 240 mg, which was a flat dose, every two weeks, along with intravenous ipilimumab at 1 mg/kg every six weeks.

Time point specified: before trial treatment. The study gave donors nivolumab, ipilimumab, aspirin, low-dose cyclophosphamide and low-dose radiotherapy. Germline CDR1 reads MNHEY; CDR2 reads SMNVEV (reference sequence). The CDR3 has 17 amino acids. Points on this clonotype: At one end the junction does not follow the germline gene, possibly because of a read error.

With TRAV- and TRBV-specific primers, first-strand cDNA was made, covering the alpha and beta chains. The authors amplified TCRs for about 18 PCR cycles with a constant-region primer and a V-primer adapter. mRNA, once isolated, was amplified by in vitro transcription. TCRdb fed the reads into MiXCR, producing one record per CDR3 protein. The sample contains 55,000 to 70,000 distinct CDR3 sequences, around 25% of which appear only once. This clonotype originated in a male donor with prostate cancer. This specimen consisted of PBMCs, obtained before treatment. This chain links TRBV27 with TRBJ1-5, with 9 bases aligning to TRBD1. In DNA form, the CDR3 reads TGTGCCAGCAGTTTACTTGGACAGGGGATGGGCAATCAGCCCCTGCATTTT. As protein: CASSLLGQGMGNQPLHF.